Each of the 7 T cell receptor beta chains below was sequenced from the same sample in a study of OX40 agonist ivuxolimab in advanced cancers. TCRdb's copy holds only in-frame clones and misses some; the assay was immunoSEQ multiplex PCR. The repertoire holds around 68,000 clones, with approximately 89% as singletons. Sequences were derived from CD4+ or CD8+ T cells sorted from blood, sampled in a trial of the OX40 agonist ivuxolimab. Receptors originate from an adult with an advanced solid tumor such as melanoma, head and neck, liver or kidney cancer.

CDR3 amino acids: CASSPGTGNTEAFF. The CDR3, as DNA: TGCGCCAGCAGCCCCGGGACAGGAAACACTGAAGCTTTCTTT. The J gene is TRBJ1-1, the V gene TRBV5-1; 8 bases match TRBD1. The CDR3 is 14 amino acids. Trimming cost V 4 bases and J 2 bases; bases outside gene matches: 4. Germline values: CDR1 SGHRS, CDR2 YFSETQ.

This clone was observed a few times. This sample includes further DNA sequences coding for the same CDR3. The V call is TRBV18, the J call TRBJ1-1; D is uncertain. Germline-derived CDR1 and CDR2 are KGHSH and LQKENI. The ends were cut back, 4 bases at V and 0 bases at J, with 6 bases in the middle. This CDR3 comprises 13 residues. The CDR3 loop reads CASSRGMNTEAFF. The CDR3 DNA follows: TGTGCCAGCTCACGCGGAATGAACACTGAAGCTTTCTTT.

V is TRBV19 and J is TRBJ2-5; no clear D. The germline V gene has CDR1 LNHDA and CDR2 SQIVND (reference sequence). The CDR3 sequence is 14 residues long. V was clipped by 0 bases and J by 1 base, with 6 bases between them. DNA of the CDR3: TGTGCCAGTAGTATAGACCCCATCCAAGAGACCCAGTACTTC. It yields the protein CASSIDPIQETQYF.

The chain has TRBV6-5 and TRBJ1-5; tentatively, D is TRBD1 (5 bases). Trimming cost V 7 bases and J 5 bases, with 12 bases left between them. This CDR3 has 13 residues. CDR1 is MNHEY, CDR2 SVGAGI, per germline. Here the CDR3 reads CASNQGRDQPQHF. CDR3 DNA: TGTGCCAGCAACCAGGGAAGGGATCAGCCCCAGCATTTT.

The chain carries TRBV7-6 and TRBJ1-4; maybe TRBD1 (6 bases). The CDR3 extends over 14 amino acids. With 2 bases removed from V and 7 bases from J, the gap between germline ends came to 11 bases. Germline V gene lookup returns CDR1 SGHVS and CDR2 FNYEAQ. The CDR3 protein is CASSLSQGREKLFF. The CDR3 region has the DNA TGTGCCAGCAGCTTATCACAGGGCCGTGAAAAACTGTTTTTT.

This rearrangement joins TRBV6-6 to TRBJ2-2, with 8 bases lining up with TRBD1. This CDR3 has 14 residues. V lost 4 bases, J lost 4 bases, and 2 bases stayed unmatched. The germline CDR1 and CDR2 sequences are MNHNY and SVGAGI (reference sequence). DNA for the CDR3: TGTGCCAGCAGTTCAACAGGGGGCACCGGGGAGCTGTTTTTT. This sequence encodes CASSSTGGTGELFF.

In DNA form, the CDR3 reads TGTGCCAGCTCACCACCTAGCGGGGCCTACAATGAGCAGTTCTTC. It yields the protein CASSPPSGAYNEQFF. The chain combines TRBV18 with TRBJ2-1, with 8 bases aligning to TRBD2. This CDR3 has 15 residues. After removal of 0 bases from V and 2 bases from J, the junction contained 0 bases not matched to a gene. The germline V gene encodes CDR1 KGHSH and CDR2 LQKENI.